This entry features one T cell receptor (beta chain) sequence. It lacks a known antigen. No qualities accompany the bases; no much larger clone lies one base away. TCRbeta CDR3 regions were amplified from genomic DNA by means of the immunoSEQ Assay, a bias-controlled multiplex PCR. The paper's data handling went like this. Within the assay, amplification of reference gene primers was used to estimate how many nucleated cells each sample contained. To quantify the absolute abundance of each unique TCRbeta CDR3 rearrangement, sequence reads were collapsed and filtered. For each sample, productive Simpson clonality was calculated by taking the square root of Simpson's diversity index across productive rearrangements. TCRdb obtained this table from immuneACCESS and retained in-frame rearrangements with V and J assigned. These tables miss some clones; where compared with another copy, unresolved V genes account for less than half of the shortfall, and the remainder is unexplained. The V and J calls and clone size are taken from that table; D and trimming were inferred from the DNA. This sample gives under 130,000 clones in total; roughly 80% of them show up just once. The ten largest clones represent roughly 14% of the sample.

Collaborating institutions collected whole blood in K2EDTA tubes following their own protocols. For TCRbeta analysis, collaborator samples were shipped as frozen whole blood, as isolated PBMCs, or as DNA extracted from either sample type. The CDR3, cysteine through phenylalanine, is 16 amino acids long. The CDR3 DNA has 48 bases and is translated from base 1. After removal of 0 bases from V and 7 bases from J, the junction retains 8 bases not matched to a gene. Taken from the germline V gene (reference sequence), the CDR1 and CDR2 loops are SGHNT and YYREEE. The data are from a study of blood T cell repertoires in COVID-19 (dated by TCRdb to about 2020). Notes on the research overall: Collaborator samples came from the United States, Italy and Spain and covered acute and convalescent phases of COVID-19. Sample metadata almost always included a de-identified subject ID, COVID-19 status, age in years and sex. Where available, HLA class I and class II types were taken from metadata supplied by the sample provider and were not determined by assay-based typing. A freely available public database, intended as a resource for researchers studying the immune response to SARS-CoV-2, is where the repertoires were released. Deeply sampled blood TCRbeta repertoires from subjects exposed to, actively infected with, or recovered from COVID-19 were included in the dataset. The prospective study material was composed of cDNA or gDNA derived from T cells, B-cell-depleted T cells, or PBMCs. The samples were drawn from two sources: the first 160 participants of the ongoing ImmuneRACE study, and over 950 subjects contributed by 6 global collaborators.

Beyond this particular receptor, the publication reports: How much clinical and demographic metadata was included differed by source and by participant, and the metadata was provided uncurated.

The TCR was taken from a woman aged 80 or over with acute or convalescent COVID-19. Sequencing input: peripheral blood. The V and J segments used are TRBV5-4 and TRBJ2-2; TRBD2 matches 8 bases in the middle. The CDR3 protein sequence reads: CASSLGAGAPNGELFF. The nucleotide sequence reads as follows: TGTGCCAGCAGCTTGGGAGCGGGAGCCCCCAACGGGGAGCTGTTTTTT.